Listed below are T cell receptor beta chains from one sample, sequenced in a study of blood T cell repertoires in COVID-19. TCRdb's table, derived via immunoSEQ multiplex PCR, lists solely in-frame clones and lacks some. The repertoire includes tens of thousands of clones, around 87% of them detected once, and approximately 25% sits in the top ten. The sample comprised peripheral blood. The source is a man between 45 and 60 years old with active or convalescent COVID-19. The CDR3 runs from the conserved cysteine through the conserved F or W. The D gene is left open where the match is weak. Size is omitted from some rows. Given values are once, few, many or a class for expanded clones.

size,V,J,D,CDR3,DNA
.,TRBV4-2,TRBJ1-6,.,CASSQEGAALGLDDSPLHF,TGTGCCAGCAGCCAAGAAGGGGCAGCCCTGGGGCTAGATGATTCACCCCTCCACTTT
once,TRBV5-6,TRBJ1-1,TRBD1,CASSLRQGARTEAFF,TGTGCCAGCAGCTTACGACAGGGGGCGAGGACTGAAGCTTTCTTT
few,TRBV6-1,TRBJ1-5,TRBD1,CASSETGGNNQPQHF,TGTGCCAGCAGTGAAACAGGGGGGAACAATCAGCCCCAGCATTTT
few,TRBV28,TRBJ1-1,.,CASSPGYTEAFF,TGTGCCAGCAGTCCCGGGTACACTGAAGCTTTCTTT
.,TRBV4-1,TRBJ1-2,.,CASSQDVTTGGYTF,TGCGCCAGCAGCCAAGATGTAACAACCGGGGGCTACACCTTC
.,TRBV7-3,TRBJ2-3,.,CASSSAGHLRTDTQYF,TGTGCCAGCAGCTCAGCGGGACACCTGAGGACAGATACGCAGTATTTT
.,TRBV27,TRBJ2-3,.,CASRQGLAGPSTDTQYF,TGTGCCAGCAGACAGGGGTTAGCGGGACCCAGCACAGATACGCAGTATTTT
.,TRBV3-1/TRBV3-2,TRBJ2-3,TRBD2,CASSPIAGGPTDTQYF,TGTGCCAGCAGCCCGATAGCGGGGGGCCCCACAGATACGCAGTATTTT
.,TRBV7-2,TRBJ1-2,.,CASSLWEEGGYTF,TGTGCCAGCAGCTTATGGGAAGAGGGTGGCTACACCTTC
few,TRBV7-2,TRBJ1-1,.,CASSSSPGRNTEAFF,TGTGCCAGCAGCTCTAGTCCCGGCAGGAACACTGAAGCTTTCTTT
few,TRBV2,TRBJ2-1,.,CASSEDGSSYNEQFF,TGTGCCAGCAGTGAAGACGGGAGCTCCTACAATGAGCAGTTCTTC